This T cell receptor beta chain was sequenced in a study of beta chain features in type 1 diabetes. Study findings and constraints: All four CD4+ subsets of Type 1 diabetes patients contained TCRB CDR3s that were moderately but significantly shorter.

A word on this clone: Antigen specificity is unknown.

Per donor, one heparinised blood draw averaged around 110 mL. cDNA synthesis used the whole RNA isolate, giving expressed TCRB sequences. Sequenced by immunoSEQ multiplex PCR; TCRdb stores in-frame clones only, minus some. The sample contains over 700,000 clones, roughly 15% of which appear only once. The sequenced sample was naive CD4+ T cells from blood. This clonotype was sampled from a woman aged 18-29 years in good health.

The CDR3 DNA reads as TGTGCCAGTAGTATAGATCTCAGCGGTCCCTACGAGCAGTACTTC. This translates into CASSIDLSGPYEQYF. V usage is TRBV19 and J usage is TRBJ2-7; tentatively, D is TRBD2 (5 bases). The CDR3 is 15 amino acids. Looked up from germline, CDR1 is LNHDA and CDR2 is SQIVND (reference sequence). Trimming took 0 bases from V and 2 from J, leaving 11 bases between them.